The 21 T cell receptor beta chains listed next were all sequenced from one sample in a study of post-analysis software for immune sequencing data. General study points: TRBV segments more frequent in patients than in controls numbered five and included TRBV5-6, TRBV5-1 and TRBV20-1.

No antigen has been assigned to these receptors. cDNA libraries of TCR beta carried unique molecular identifiers. In TCRdb, the PCR reads were re-called with MiXCR into one record per CDR3 protein. The sample comprises approximately 690,000 distinct CDR3 sequences, about 60% of which are singletons, and 10% to 12% rests with the top ten. The sequenced sample was blood. All receptors derive from a girl aged 2 to 9 with multiple sclerosis.

This clonotype was counted only a few times. The V call is TRBV28, the J call TRBJ2-1; 7 bases are a match to TRBD2. Germline CDR1 is MDHEN and CDR2 is SYDVKM. V lost 7 bases to trimming and J lost 5 bases; unmatched junction nucleotides: 5. The CDR3 has 13 residues. CDR3 DNA sequence: TGTGCCAGCAAATGGAGCGGGGACAATGAGCAGTTCTTC. Translated, it gives CASKWSGDNEQFF.

This clonotype has only one observation. The chain carries TRBV6-2 or TRBV6-3 and TRBJ2-3; D is unresolved. In germline, CDR1 is MNHEY, CDR2 SVGEGT. The CDR3 sequence is 16 residues long. V was pared by 2 bases and J by 2 bases, with 14 bases between. The CDR3 DNA is TGTGCCAGCAGTTACGAGGTCGGCAGCTTCACAGATACGCAGTATTTT. Encoded protein: CASSYEVGSFTDTQYF.

The rearrangement uses TRBV25-1 and TRBJ1-2; possible D gene TRBD1, 6 bases. CDR1 is MGHDK and CDR2 is SYGVNS in the germline V gene. Trimming left V 8 bases short and J 4 bases short, with 17 bases between. CDR3 length: 14 residues. The CDR3 nucleotides read TGTGCCAGCGGCGCGACCACGGACAGCTATGGCTACACCTTC. Amino acid sequence: CASGATTDSYGYTF.

The chain employs TRBV6-1 and TRBJ2-3; 7 bases agree with TRBD2. V shed 7 bases and J 3 bases; nucleotides not matched to a gene: 10. The CDR3 extends over 15 amino acids. CDR1 is MNHNS, CDR2 SASEGT, per germline. CDR3 protein: CASTGAGKGTDTQYF. The CDR3 nucleotides read TGTGCCAGCACAGGAGCGGGGAAGGGGACAGATACGCAGTATTTT.

The gene calls are TRBV29-1 and TRBJ1-5; possibly TRBD1 for D (6 bases). This CDR3 contains 14 residues. Germline CDR1 and CDR2: SQVTM and ANQGSEA. Trimming took 8 bases from V and 0 from J, leaving 14 bases between them. The DNA for the CDR3 is TGCAGCTTTACAACAGGGAATAGCAATCAGCCCCAGCATTTT. It yields the protein CSFTTGNSNQPQHF.

This chain joins TRBV7-3 and TRBJ2-3; 12 bases are a match to TRBD2. Germline V gene sequence: CDR1 SGHTA, CDR2 FQGTGA. There are 18 residues in the CDR3. V trimming: 5 bases; J trimming: 5 bases; junction bases outside the gene matches: 14. The CDR3 is CASSLRPTTSGSVDTQYF. CDR3 in DNA: TGTGCCAGCAGCCTAAGACCTACGACTAGCGGGAGTGTAGATACGCAGTATTTT.

The rearrangement uses TRBV3-1 and TRBJ2-5; D remains unclear. The CDR3 sequence is 15 residues long. V shed 0 bases and J shed 5 bases, with 13 bases lying between them. Germline V gene sequence: CDR1 LGHDT, CDR2 YNNKEL (reference sequence). The CDR3 region is CASSQDNAARETQYF. CDR3 in DNA: TGTGCCAGCAGCCAAGACAATGCTGCCCGGGAGACCCAGTACTTC.

A single count supports this clonotype. The rearrangement links TRBV9 to TRBJ1-5; maybe TRBD1 (5 bases). The length of the CDR3 is 14 residues. Deletions cut 3 bases from V and 3 bases from J, with 10 bases between. Germline V lookup: CDR1 SGDLS, CDR2 YYNGEE. The CDR3 is CASSEDSYNQPQHF. The DNA for the CDR3 is TGTGCCAGCAGCGAAGACAGCTACAATCAGCCCCAGCATTTT.

The chain joins TRBV19 to TRBJ2-1; 10 positions agree with TRBD2. Germline CDR1 is LNHDA and CDR2 is SQIVND (reference sequence). J lost 8 bases, V lost 5 bases, and 9 bases had no gene match. The CDR3 is 15 residues long. The CDR3: CASSATSGRGDEQFF. CDR3 in DNA: TGTGCCAGTAGTGCGACTAGCGGGCGGGGGGATGAGCAGTTCTTC. Combining the CDR3 with reference TRBV19 and TRBJ2-1 gives the whole variable domain DGGITQSPKYLFRKEGQNVTLSCEQNLNHDAMYWYRQDPGQGLRLIYYSQIVNDFQKGDIAEGYSVSREKKESFPLTVTSAQKNPTAFYLCASSATSGRGDEQFFGPGTRLTVL.

The chain couples TRBV27 to TRBJ1-2; D not certain. The germline CDR1 and CDR2 sequences are MNHEY and SMNVEV (reference sequence). Trimming cost V 5 bases and J 8 bases, with 15 bases left between them. The CDR3 length is 13 residues. The CDR3: CASSGIGLRGYTF. The DNA of the CDR3 is TGTGCCAGCAGTGGAATCGGATTAAGAGGCTACACCTTC.

This chain connects TRBV7-2 to TRBJ1-2; tentative D call: TRBD1 (5 bases). With 2 bases removed from V and 1 base from J, the gap between germline ends came to 14 bases. The CDR3 runs to 16 residues. Germline V gene data show CDR1 as SGHTA and CDR2 as FQGNSA. As DNA, the CDR3 is TGTGCCAGCAGCTTACAGATCCTTCAGGGTAACTATGGCTACACCTTC. Amino acids: CASSLQILQGNYGYTF.

The chain is built from TRBV6-6 and TRBJ2-5; D gene unclear. Trimming removed 9 bases at V and 1 base at J, with 18 bases between. The CDR3 runs 15 residues. CDR1 is MNHNY and CDR2 is SVGAGI in the germline V gene (reference sequence). The chain's CDR3 is CASRLLDESQETQYF. The CDR3 DNA sequence: TGTGCCAGTCGACTCCTTGACGAATCCCAAGAGACCCAGTACTTC.

In DNA, the CDR3 is TGCAGTGCTAGACGCAACGACAGGGAATCCTACGAGCAGTACTTC. This gives the protein CSARRNDRESYEQYF. The chain is built from TRBV20-1 and TRBJ2-7; 7 positions agree with TRBD1. This CDR3 is built from 15 residues. J was trimmed by 1 base and V by 2 bases; bases with no gene match: 8. The germline gives CDR1 DFQATT, CDR2 SNEGSKA (reference sequence).

The gene calls are TRBV20-1 and TRBJ1-1, with D unclear. CDR3 length: 10 amino acids. V was pared by 2 bases and J by 11 bases, with 9 bases between. Germline V gives CDR1 DFQATT, CDR2 SNEGSKA (reference sequence). Here the CDR3 DNA reads TGCAGTGCTAGAAGCGGGCAGGCTTTCTTT. This encodes CSARSGQAFF.

The chain has TRBV4-1 and TRBJ2-7; 7 bases agree with TRBD2. From germline, CDR1 is MGHRA and CDR2 YSYEKL. The CDR3 is 16 amino acids. Trimming took 1 base from V and 1 from J; bases not matched to a gene: 7. This CDR3 reads CASSQVPGGWSYEQYF. CDR3 coding DNA: TGCGCCAGCAGCCAAGTCCCGGGAGGCTGGTCCTACGAGCAGTACTTC.

Turning to this clonotype: This may stem from a read error, because a much larger clone lies one nucleotide away. The V and J genes are TRBV12-3 or TRBV12-4 and TRBJ2-1; D gene uncertain. The CDR3 extends over 11 amino acids. The CDR3 region is CTSSFYNEQFF. The CDR3 DNA sequence: TGTACCAGCAGTTTCTACAATGAGCAGTTCTTC.

Only a few counts were recorded for this clonotype. Germline is not matched at one junction end, which may reflect a read error. The chain has TRBV7-7 and TRBJ2-5; D remains unclear. Germline V gives CDR1 SSHAT, CDR2 FNYEAQ (reference sequence). The CDR3 contains 13 residues. CDR3: CASSFQHQETQYF. The CDR3 DNA reads as TGTGCTAGCAGCTTCCAGCACCAAGAGACCCAGTACTTC.

V is TRBV5-5 and J is TRBJ2-1; the D is unclear. Trimming removed 4 bases at V and 0 bases at J, with 17 bases between. This CDR3 contains 17 residues. CDR1 is SGHKS and CDR2 is YYEKEE in the germline V gene (reference sequence). The CDR3 bases are TGTGCCAGCAGCCCCTTCACCGATCTAAGCTCCTACAATGAGCAGTTCTTC. This translates into CASSPFTDLSSYNEQFF.

This clonotype has only a few counts. The chain is built from TRBV7-2 and TRBJ2-7; 7 nucleotides match TRBD1. The ends lost 5 bases at V and 4 bases at J; junction bases unmatched: 8. The CDR3 totals 14 residues. The germline V gene has CDR1 SGHTA and CDR2 FQGNSA. CDR3 in DNA: TGTGCCAGCAGCCTGGGACAGCTTTTTTACGAGCAGTACTTC. It encodes CASSLGQLFYEQYF.

This clonotype has more than one count but fewer than ten. V and J are TRBV7-9 and TRBJ2-1, with D unresolved. CDR1 is SEHNR, CDR2 FQNEAQ, per germline (reference sequence). This CDR3 has 17 amino acids. V lost 1 base to trimming and J lost 5 bases, with 18 bases between them. The CDR3 sequence is CASSLERRQTKDNEQFF. CDR3 in DNA: TGTGCCAGCAGCTTAGAGCGTAGGCAGACCAAAGACAATGAGCAGTTCTTC.

This clonotype was counted once. This chain connects TRBV10-3 to TRBJ2-1; 9 bases are shared with TRBD1. The junction had 12 bases not matched to a gene; V was cut back by 2 bases and J by 13 bases. There are 15 residues in the CDR3. Germline CDR1 reads ENHRY; CDR2 reads SYGVKD. CDR3 region: CAISEAYRGRETQFF. CDR3 coding DNA: TGTGCCATCAGTGAGGCCTACAGGGGGCGGGAGACCCAGTTCTTC.